The clone carrying this T cell receptor (beta chain) was picked up a small number of times. Its matching antigen is unknown. CDR3 length: 14 amino acids. CDR1 is LNHDA, CDR2 SQIVND, per germline (reference sequence). V was shortened by 7 bases and J by 8 bases, with 20 bases between the two germline ends. This entry belongs to a study of T cell repertoires in cytomegalovirus infection. Looking at the study overall: The public TCR beta signatures pointed to both CMV infection and matching HLA type.

MiXCR, run by TCRdb on the reads, gives a single entry per CDR3 protein. The sample has a few hundred thousand distinct CDR3 sequences, over 7.5% seen once. Study outcomes and limitations: The ex vivo response was dominated by HLA-C-restricted CMV-specific TCR beta clonotypes. The cumulative frequency of public TCR beta families distinguished individuals who carried CMV together with the relevant HLA.

Sequenced material: PBMCs. V gene TRBV19 combines with J gene TRBJ1-1, with D possibly being TRBD1 (5 bases). The receptor was isolated from a human donor in good health (CMV status not recorded). Some clones in this sample may be carry-over from other donors' samples. This CDR3 reads CASKADQSRDEAFF. The CDR3, as DNA: TGTGCCAGTAAGGCAGACCAGTCCCGGGACGAAGCTTTCTTT. Complete variable domain (other parts from reference TRBV19 and TRBJ1-1): DGGITQSPKYLFRKEGQNVTLSCEQNLNHDAMYWYRQDPGQGLRLIYYSQIVNDFQKGDIAEGYSVSREKKESFPLTVTSAQKNPTAFYLCASKADQSRDEAFFGQGTRLTVV.